These T cell receptor beta chains were read from a single sample in a study of graft-versus-host responses after intestinal transplantation. These receptors have no known antigen. Sequenced by immunoSEQ multiplex PCR; TCRdb stores in-frame clones only, minus some. The profile shows more than 75,000 clones, 85% to 95% of them singletons. The sample consisted of unstimulated CD4+ T cells sorted from spleen or lymph node cells, taken before transplant. These receptors were obtained from a human donor who was the organ donor for an intestinal transplant. CDR3s include the opening cysteine and the closing phenylalanine or tryptophan. The order of the fields is CDR3 length, clone size, D gene, J gene, V gene, CDR3 protein, CDR3 DNA. The D gene is left open where the match is weak. Part of the rows lack a size; the others show once, few, many or a class for expanded clones.

15 | . | TRBD1 | TRBJ2-1 | TRBV29-1 | CSVGQWGTGDNEQFF | TGCAGCGTTGGGCAATGGGGGACAGGGGACAATGAGCAGTTCTTC
21 | . | TRBD2 | TRBJ2-5 | TRBV7-7 | CASSFGQPRLAGGLRQETQYF | TGTGCCAGCAGCTTCGGGCAACCCCGACTAGCGGGGGGGCTGCGACAAGAGACCCAGTACTTC
13 | . | TRBD2 | TRBJ2-5 | TRBV19 | CASSMGLKETQYF | TGTGCCAGTAGTATGGGACTAAAAGAGACCCAGTACTTC
15 | . | . | TRBJ2-2 | TRBV7-9 | CASSETAGYTGELFF | TGTGCCAGCAGCGAAACAGCAGGGTATACAGGGGAGCTGTTTTTT
14 | . | TRBD2 | TRBJ2-7 | TRBV5-6 | CASSLRAGAYEQYF | TGTGCCAGCAGCTTAAGGGCGGGGGCCTACGAGCAGTACTTC
15 | . | TRBD1 | TRBJ1-2 | TRBV6-1 | CASSDRQGRDYGYTF | TGTGCCAGCAGTGACCGACAGGGACGCGACTATGGCTACACCTTC
14 | . | TRBD1 | TRBJ1-5 | TRBV29-1 | CSVAGTGVNQPQHF | TGCAGCGTCGCCGGGACAGGGGTTAATCAGCCCCAGCATTTT
12 | . | . | TRBJ2-7 | TRBV27 | CASSSYTYEQYF | TGTGCCAGCAGTTCTTACACCTACGAGCAGTACTTC
15 | . | TRBD1 | TRBJ2-7 | TRBV6-5 | CASTTGQGRAYEQYF | TGTGCCAGCACTACGGGACAGGGGAGGGCCTACGAGCAGTACTTC
14 | . | . | TRBJ2-6 | TRBV11-3 | CASSSGSGANVLTF | TGTGCCAGCAGCTCCGGGTCTGGGGCCAACGTCCTGACTTTC
14 | . | . | TRBJ2-1 | TRBV9 | CASSKGAAYNEQFF | TGTGCCAGCAGCAAAGGAGCAGCCTACAATGAGCAGTTCTTC
17 | . | TRBD2 | TRBJ2-3 | TRBV7-2 | CASSLVGTSLGTDTQYF | TGTGCCAGCAGCTTAGTCGGGACTAGCCTTGGCACAGATACGCAGTATTTT
14 | . | TRBD2 | TRBJ2-3 | TRBV7-9 | CASSLLAGTDTQYF | TGTGCCAGCAGCTTACTAGCGGGCACAGATACGCAGTATTTT
14 | . | . | TRBJ1-4 | TRBV5-1 | CASSFQGNFEKLFF | TGCGCCAGCAGCTTTCAGGGTAATTTTGAAAAACTGTTTTTT
13 | . | TRBD1 | TRBJ1-5 | TRBV5-1 | CASSLDRGQPQHF | TGCGCCAGCAGCTTAGACAGGGGTCAGCCCCAGCATTTT
17 | . | . | TRBJ2-1 | TRBV2 | CASTPLIGVFGYNEQFF | TGTGCCAGCACTCCCCTCATAGGGGTATTTGGGTACAATGAGCAGTTCTTC
13 | few | TRBD1 | TRBJ2-7 | TRBV7-2 | CASSRQGTYEQYF | TGTGCCAGCAGCCGACAGGGGACCTACGAGCAGTACTTC
15 | . | . | TRBJ2-7 | TRBV18 | CASSPSAGAVYEQYF | TGTGCCAGCTCACCTTCCGCGGGGGCCGTCTACGAGCAGTACTTC
12 | . | . | TRBJ1-2 | TRBV7-9 | CASSVNRDGYTF | TGTGCCAGCAGCGTAAACAGGGATGGCTACACCTTC
11 | . | . | TRBJ1-2 | TRBV25-1 | CASSEVGGYTF | TGTGCCAGCAGTGAAGTCGGTGGCTACACCTTC